These T cell receptor beta chains were read from a single sample in a study of blood T cell repertoires in COVID-19. Libraries were prepared by immunoSEQ multiplex PCR; TCRdb keeps only in-frame clonotypes and omits some of them. The repertoire includes 130,000 to 150,000 clones, around nine tenths of them detected once, and under 3% sits in the top ten. Sequenced: peripheral blood. The source is a human donor in a cohort sampled during active COVID-19. Both conserved end residues are trimmed from each CDR3.

12,TRBV30,TRBJ1-6,AWSSDSHNSPLH
11,TRBV25-1,TRBJ2-7,ASSEGGPHEQY
13,TRBV9,TRBJ1-2,ASSSGQSLSDGYT
11,TRBV2,TRBJ1-1,ASSPEMNTEAF
16,TRBV18,TRBJ1-1,ASSPLTAGTGGNTEAF
12,TRBV6-5,TRBJ2-7,ASRRQGFSYEQY
13,TRBV5-1,TRBJ2-5,ASSPSGTHQETQY
13,TRBV11-2,TRBJ1-1,ASSPAGTGRTEAF
14,TRBV5-1,TRBJ2-1,ASSFATSGRGNEQF
13,TRBV7-3,TRBJ2-3,ASSPLGGQTDTQY
11,TRBV19,TRBJ2-2,ASSIGGPGELF
13,TRBV7-9,TRBJ2-3,ASSFGQLDTDTQY
13,TRBV18,TRBJ2-1,ASSLGLAGENEQF
16,TRBV4-3,TRBJ2-2,ASSQAPGTSGSAGELF
15,TRBV7-8,TRBJ2-2,ASSLGQERGKAGELF
14,TRBV27,TRBJ1-1,ASSLSLDRMNTEAF
14,TRBV28,TRBJ1-1,ASSDRGLRLNTEAF
15,TRBV5-4,TRBJ1-4,ASSFDRQGTTNEKLF
15,TRBV7-3,TRBJ2-1,ASSPTKVAGAVNEQF
13,TRBV5-5,TRBJ2-5,ASSQRPGSLETQY
13,TRBV18,TRBJ2-1,ASSPGGRSYNEQF
13,TRBV7-9,TRBJ2-7,ASSSTGTPQGGQY
14,TRBV18,TRBJ1-3,ASSQPGQNTGNTIY
15,TRBV9,TRBJ2-3,ASSVGVRGADTDTQY
11,TRBV27,TRBJ1-4,ASKDRFNEKLF
14,TRBV4-3,TRBJ1-2,ASSQESGVRNYGYT
13,TRBV7-2,TRBJ2-5,ASSNKRGSQETQY
14,TRBV20-1,TRBJ1-2,SASLPAGGVGYGYT
14,TRBV30,TRBJ2-3,AWKGQMGGGTDTQY
15,TRBV28,TRBJ1-3,ASSRTGGASPGNTIY
9,TRBV21-1,TRBJ2-1,ATRGGRDEF
11,TRBV6-5,TRBJ1-2,ASSYSGQGDYT
11,TRBV18,TRBJ2-7,ASSPQSGYEQY
13,TRBV2,TRBJ1-2,ASSGPGQVNYGYT
10,TRBV30,TRBJ2-3,AWRASTDTQY
16,TRBV27,TRBJ2-7,ATPKPDRGPSKSYEQY
13,TRBV6-2/TRBV6-3,TRBJ2-5,ASSYGGRIGETQY
13,TRBV12-1,TRBJ2-1,ASSPQPSGRHEQF
12,TRBV5-6,TRBJ2-7,ASSLGTGGYEQY
13,TRBV7-3,TRBJ2-1,ASSQDGSSYNEQF
15,TRBV5-6,TRBJ1-6,ASSSGTGANYNSPLH
12,TRBV14,TRBJ1-2,ASSQGDRPAGYT
14,TRBV28,TRBJ2-2,ASRDMGGANTGELF
12,TRBV7-8,TRBJ1-2,ASRKGGANYGYT
9,TRBV28,TRBJ2-7,ASSFQAEQY
13,TRBV28,TRBJ2-2,ASRKYRVDTGELF
13,TRBV6-2/TRBV6-3,TRBJ1-5,ASSYLVYSNQPQH
13,TRBV18,TRBJ2-1,ASSPAGTSGRFLF
10,TRBV4-1,TRBJ2-7,ASSQGPYEQY
13,TRBV4-1,TRBJ1-5,ASSQEAGGNQPQH
14,TRBV10-3,TRBJ1-2,AISRTGDEALYGYT
12,TRBV3-1/TRBV3-2,TRBJ2-7,ASSQMIVTGEQY